These T cell receptor beta chains were read from a single sample in a study of CD8 T cells in Susac syndrome. TCRdb passed the immunoSEQ multiplex PCR reads through MiXCR, listing each CDR3 protein once. The sample carries 200,000 to 300,000 distinct CDR3 sequences, 90% to 96% recorded once. Material for sequencing was CD4+ T cells from PBMCs. These receptors all come from a human donor with Susac syndrome. Both conserved end residues are part of each CDR3. The D gene is left open where the match is weak. For some rows the clone size is stated as once, few or many, or as a class when expanded; others skip it.

J gene | V gene | clone size | D gene | CDR3 protein | CDR3 DNA
TRBJ2-7 | TRBV7-9 | . | . | CASSLTASGLYEQYF | TGTGCCAGCAGCCTGACAGCTTCTGGCCTCTACGAGCAGTACTTC
TRBJ2-1 | TRBV6-5 | . | . | CASSSTWSRNEQFF | TGTGCCAGCAGTTCAACCTGGTCGAGAAATGAGCAGTTCTTC
TRBJ1-5 | TRBV29-1 | . | . | CSATRTSNQPQHF | TGCAGCGCAACAAGGACTAGCAATCAGCCCCAGCATTTT
TRBJ1-2 | TRBV7-9 | once | . | CASSLNGGGYTF | TGTGCCAGCAGCCTCAACGGGGGCGGCTACACCTTC
TRBJ2-7 | TRBV4-1 | . | TRBD2 | CASSAPGRALVHEQYF | TGCGCCAGCAGCGCTCCGGGGAGGGCCTTAGTACACGAGCAGTACTTC
TRBJ2-1 | TRBV12-3/TRBV12-4 | . | . | CASSPPQGSYNEQFF | TGTGCCAGCAGTCCCCCACAGGGTTCCTACAATGAGCAGTTCTTC
TRBJ1-1 | TRBV20-1 | . | . | CSARDRWQIKDTEAFF | TGCAGTGCTAGAGATCGGTGGCAGATTAAGGACACTGAAGCTTTCTTT
TRBJ2-1 | TRBV29-1 | . | TRBD2 | CSVEGLAGVKSANEQFF | TGCAGCGTTGAGGGACTAGCGGGAGTAAAATCTGCCAATGAGCAGTTCTTC
TRBJ1-5 | TRBV20-1 | . | . | CSASIDSNQPQHF | TGCAGTGCTTCCATAGATAGCAATCAGCCCCAGCATTTT
TRBJ1-3 | TRBV9 | . | . | CASSVAPGTSGNTIYF | TGTGCCAGCAGCGTAGCCCCGGGAACCTCTGGAAACACCATATATTTT
TRBJ1-2 | TRBV15 | . | . | CATSSGARHGYTF | TGTGCCACCAGCAGTGGGGCCAGACATGGCTACACCTTC
TRBJ2-1 | TRBV3-1 | . | . | CASSQSELDNEQFF | TGTGCCAGCAGCCAATCTGAACTCGACAATGAGCAGTTCTTC
TRBJ1-2 | TRBV6-5 | . | TRBD1 | CASTIGLRGKYGYTF | TGTGCCAGCACCATCGGTCTCAGGGGGAAGTATGGCTACACCTTC
TRBJ1-2 | TRBV4-2 | few | . | CASSQDRNYGYTF | TGTGCCAGCAGCCAAGATCGGAACTATGGCTACACCTTC
TRBJ2-6 | TRBV29-1 | once | TRBD1 | CSVEGTGTSGANVLTF | TGCAGCGTTGAAGGGACAGGAACCTCTGGGGCCAACGTCCTGACTTTC
TRBJ2-7 | TRBV2 | . | TRBD2 | CASKKIAGGSDYEQYF | TGTGCCAGCAAGAAAATAGCGGGAGGCAGTGACTACGAGCAGTACTTC